The next 6 T cell receptor beta chains were all read from a single sample in a study of T cell repertoires in cytomegalovirus infection. These receptors' targets are unknown. Via MiXCR, TCRdb re-called the reads, giving one row per CDR3 protein. The table has roughly 500,000 distinct CDR3 sequences, 33% seen once. The sequenced sample was cultured PBMCs, obtained from culture after CMV antigen stimulation. The source is a human donor in good health (CMV status not recorded). Some clones in this sample may be carry-over from other donors' samples.

The chain links TRBV6-2 or TRBV6-3 to TRBJ1-5, with a possible D match to TRBD1 (5 bases). Trimming took off 5 bases at V and 1 base at J, with 12 bases between the two ends. The CDR3 sequence is 15 residues long. Looked up from germline, CDR1 is MNHEY and CDR2 is SVGEGT. The CDR3 loop reads CASSPGQWSNQPQHF. DNA of the CDR3: TGTGCCAGCAGTCCCGGACAATGGAGCAATCAGCCCCAGCATTTT.

The rearrangement uses TRBV12-3 or TRBV12-4 and TRBJ2-7; tentatively, D is TRBD2 (6 bases). Trimming shortened V by 6 bases and J by 2 bases, and 20 bases separated the two germline ends. The CDR3 extends over 16 amino acids. Here the CDR3 DNA reads TGTGCCAGCAGCTTGGTGGGGTTAGCGGCAACCTACGAGCAGTACTTC. The encoded protein is CASSLVGLAATYEQYF.

CDR3 DNA sequence: TGCAGCGTCCCCCTCTCCATTGCGCGGGGTTTAAACTATGGCTACACCTTC. This encodes CSVPLSIARGLNYGYTF. J is TRBJ1-2 and V is TRBV29-1; no definite D call. V gave up 6 bases and J gave up 2 bases, with 25 bases separating them. This CDR3 comprises 17 residues. Germline CDR1 reads SQVTM; CDR2 reads ANQGSEA.

The gene calls are TRBV7-3 and TRBJ2-3; D unresolved. Trimming removed 1 base from V and 2 bases from J, with 10 bases in between. Germline V gene data show CDR1 as SGHTA and CDR2 as FQGTGA. CDR3 length equals 15 residues. CDR3 sequence: CASSLNGQVTDTQYF. CDR3 DNA sequence: TGTGCCAGCAGCTTAAATGGGCAGGTCACAGATACGCAGTATTTT. The whole variable domain, filled in from reference TRBV7-3 and TRBJ2-3, reads GAGVSQTPSNKVTEKGKYVELRCDPISGHTALYWYRQSLGQGPEFLIYFQGTGAADDSGLPNDRFFAVRPEGSVSTLKIQRTERGDSAVYLCASSLNGQVTDTQYFGPGTRLTVL.

This clonotype was counted between two and nine times. CDR3 nucleotide sequence: TGTGCCAGCAGCTTAGGACAGTCTTTCTACGAGCAGTACTTC. Its translation is CASSLGQSFYEQYF. This chain uses TRBV11-2 with TRBJ2-7, with a possible D match to TRBD1 (5 bases). The V gene's germline CDR1 is SGHAT and CDR2 FQNNGV. Trimming removed 1 base from V and 3 bases from J, with 10 bases in between. CDR3 length: 14 residues.

At least ten counts were recorded for this clonotype. The chain recombines TRBV7-2 with TRBJ1-5, with 8 bases fitting TRBD1. This CDR3 is 15 amino acids long. Germline V gene data show CDR1 as SGHTA and CDR2 as FQGNSA. Trimming at V came to 5 bases and at J to 4 bases, leaving 7 bases not matched to a gene. The CDR3: CASSPDRAPNQPQHF. The CDR3 bases are TGTGCCAGCAGCCCGGACAGGGCTCCTAATCAGCCCCAGCATTTT.